Listed here are 21 T cell receptor beta chains from one sample, sequenced in a study of blood T cell repertoires in COVID-19. The assay was immunoSEQ multiplex PCR, and TCRdb's table has in-frame clones only and misses some. The table lists 300,000 or so clones, roughly 87% of them singletons. Sequencing input: PBMCs or T cells enriched from blood (not recorded which). Source of these receptors: a woman younger than 45 who had recovered from COVID-19.

The chain combines TRBV6-5 with TRBJ1-2, with no clear D. CDR1 is MNHEY, CDR2 SVGAGI, per germline. V lost 11 bases, J lost 8 bases, and 24 bases lay in between. The CDR3 extends over 14 amino acids. The CDR3 is CAGPLAVVVLGYTF. CDR3 coding DNA: TGTGCCGGCCCGTTAGCGGTCGTCGTCCTGGGCTACACCTTC.

This chain connects TRBV5-8 to TRBJ1-6; TRBD1 aligns across 8 bases. This CDR3 is built from 15 residues. V was pared by 4 bases and J by 4 bases, with 4 bases of the junction left unmatched. Germline V lookup: CDR1 SGHTS, CDR2 YDEGEE. Here the CDR3 reads CASSPRDRYNSPLHF. Here the CDR3 DNA reads TGTGCCAGCAGCCCCCGGGACAGGTATAATTCACCCCTCCACTTT.

The chain couples TRBV6-5 to TRBJ1-1; D is possibly TRBD1 (6 bases). This CDR3 region has 15 residues. The V end lost 4 bases, the J end lost 4 bases, and 16 bases lay between the germline ends. Germline V gives CDR1 MNHEY, CDR2 SVGAGI. CDR3 nucleotides: TGTGCCAGCAGTTCTGGGCAGGGGTTTCGCACTGAAGCTTTCTTT. It is translated as CASSSGQGFRTEAFF.

The genes are TRBV30 and TRBJ1-1; D unresolved. Germline-derived CDR1 and CDR2 are GTSNPN and SVGIG (reference sequence). V lost 8 bases and J lost 1, with 14 bases in between. The CDR3 has 13 amino acids. CDR3 region: CASEGGKNTEAFF. DNA for the CDR3: TGTGCCAGTGAGGGCGGTAAGAACACTGAAGCTTTCTTT.

This rearrangement joins TRBV3-1 (or the pseudogene TRBV3-2) to TRBJ2-5, with D uncertain. Germline assignment: CDR1 LGHDT and CDR2 YNNKEL (reference sequence). The CDR3 spans 15 residues. Trimming shortened V by 2 bases and J by 3 bases, and 13 bases separated the two germline ends. The CDR3 sequence is CASSQPFVRKETQYF. The CDR3 DNA sequence: TGTGCCAGCAGCCAACCCTTCGTGCGGAAAGAGACCCAGTACTTC.

The V call is TRBV10-1, the J call TRBJ2-7, with a weak D call TRBD2 (5 bases). V gave up 3 bases and J gave up 5 bases, with 17 bases separating them. This CDR3 has 15 amino acids. In germline, CDR1 is WNHNN, CDR2 SYGVQD (reference sequence). This chain's CDR3 is CASSESVNGVDEQYF. In nucleotides, the CDR3 is TGCGCCAGCAGTGAAAGTGTAAACGGGGTCGACGAGCAGTACTTC.

This clone was counted a single time. The chain employs TRBV12-3 or TRBV12-4 and TRBJ2-7, with TRBD2 matching over 8 bases. J gave up 13 bases and V 0 bases, and 8 bases lay outside the gene matches. The CDR3 spans 13 residues. Here the CDR3 reads CASSLAHAGGGYF. In nucleotides, the CDR3 is TGTGCCAGCAGTTTAGCGCATGCGGGGGGAGGATACTTC.

The chain combines TRBV29-1 with TRBJ2-1; 8 nucleotides line up with TRBD2. CDR3 size: 12 residues. Germline V lookup: CDR1 SQVTM, CDR2 ANQGSEA. Trimming at V came to 6 bases and at J to 7 bases, leaving 5 bases not matched to a gene. CDR3: CSVGTRRNEQFF. CDR3 nucleotide sequence: TGCAGCGTGGGGACTAGAAGAAATGAGCAGTTCTTC.

This clone turned up a few times. Additional DNA sequences in this sample encode the identical CDR3. The gene calls are TRBV28 and TRBJ2-5, with 9 bases lining up with TRBD2. V shed 7 bases and J 4 bases; nucleotides not matched to a gene: 4. The CDR3 loop spans 13 amino acids. Per the germline V gene, CDR1 is MDHEN and CDR2 is SYDVKM. CDR3 sequence reads: CASKAGGRETQYF. The CDR3, as DNA: TGTGCCAGCAAGGCGGGGGGGCGAGAGACCCAGTACTTC.

The rearrangement links TRBV4-2 to TRBJ1-5; the D gene is possibly TRBD1 (5 bases). The germline V and J ends were trimmed by 0 bases and 2 bases, with 14 bases remaining between them. The CDR3 covers 17 residues. Germline CDR1 is LGHNA and CDR2 is YNFKEQ. The CDR3 region is CASSQEWGRAGNQPQHF. Here the CDR3 DNA reads TGTGCCAGCAGCCAAGAATGGGGCAGGGCTGGCAATCAGCCCCAGCATTTT.

The chain links TRBV6-5 to TRBJ1-4; 9 bases are a match to TRBD1. CDR1 and CDR2 (germline): MNHEY, SVGAGI. Unmatched junction bases numbered 9, after V lost 6 bases and J lost 7 bases. The CDR3 length is 15 residues. CDR3 bases: TGTGCCAGCAGGGGAGGGGGACAGGGCAGTGAAAAACTGTTTTTT. Translated: CASRGGGQGSEKLFF.

This clone showed up just once. This chain links TRBV11-1 with TRBJ1-4; D is unclear. Trimming took 5 bases from V and 3 from J, leaving 13 bases between them. The germline gives CDR1 SGHAT, CDR2 FQDESV (reference sequence). The CDR3 totals 15 residues. CDR3 region: CASSLPRRPNEKLFF. DNA of the CDR3: TGTGCCAGCAGCCTACCTAGGCGACCTAATGAAAAACTGTTTTTT.

This rearrangement joins TRBV5-1 to TRBJ2-2; D is perhaps TRBD1 (6 bases). The germline V gene has CDR1 SGHRS and CDR2 YFSETQ. V dropped 1 base and J dropped 5 bases, with 9 bases sitting between them. CDR3 length: 14 residues. The CDR3 DNA is TGCGCCAGCAGCTTGTGGCAGGGGACCGGGGAGCTGTTTTTT. Amino acids: CASSLWQGTGELFF.

On this clone: The same CDR3 is also encoded by other DNA sequences in this sample. The chain carries TRBV12-3 or TRBV12-4 and TRBJ1-5; possibly TRBD1 for D (5 bases). V dropped 2 bases and J dropped 4 bases, with 6 bases sitting between them. The CDR3 spans 13 residues. This CDR3 reads CASSLQGNQPQHF. The CDR3 nucleotides are TGTGCCAGCAGTTTACAGGGTAATCAGCCCCAGCATTTT.

CDR3 in DNA: TGTGCCAGTAGTACGGGGACAGGGAATAAAGCTTTCTTT. It codes for CASSTGTGNKAFF. The V call is TRBV19, the J call TRBJ1-1, with 9 nucleotides matching TRBD1. V shed 4 bases, J shed 9 bases, and the junction held 6 bases outside the gene matches. This CDR3 contains 13 residues. Germline V gene data show CDR1 as LNHDA and CDR2 as SQIVND (reference sequence).

The chain carries TRBV30 and TRBJ1-2, with D tentatively TRBD1 (5 bases). Germline CDR1 and CDR2: GTSNPN and SVGIG (reference sequence). CDR3 size: 12 residues. Trimming cost V 2 bases and J 6 bases, with 10 bases left between them. CDR3 DNA sequence: TGTGCCTGGAGTACCGACAGAAATGGCTACACCTTC. Translated: CAWSTDRNGYTF.

The chain combines TRBV7-9 with TRBJ1-4; 8 nucleotides match TRBD1. This CDR3 has 15 amino acids. V lost 1 base, J lost 7 bases, and 5 bases stayed unmatched. The germline V gene has CDR1 SEHNR and CDR2 FQNEAQ (reference sequence). DNA for the CDR3: TGTGCCAGCAGCTTAGTTGAACAGGGGGTTGAAAAACTGTTTTTT. This translates into CASSLVEQGVEKLFF.

The V gene is TRBV2, the J gene TRBJ1-5; 7 bases align to TRBD1. In germline, CDR1 is SNHLY, CDR2 FYNNEI. This CDR3 is 15 amino acids long. V lost 6 bases and J lost 4; bases outside the gene matches: 9. The CDR3 nucleotides read TGTGCCAGCAGGGAACCGACAGGGATTAATCAGCCCCAGCATTTT. Its translation: CASREPTGINQPQHF.

This rearrangement joins TRBV19 to TRBJ1-1; 7 bases match TRBD1. CDR1 is LNHDA and CDR2 is SQIVND in the germline V gene (reference sequence). CDR3 length equals 14 residues. J gave up 4 bases and V 5 bases, and 7 bases lay outside the gene matches. The CDR3: CASSGRQGLTEAFF. CDR3 nucleotides: TGTGCCAGTAGTGGCCGACAGGGTCTCACTGAAGCTTTCTTT.

The gene calls are TRBV10-1 and TRBJ2-7, with TRBD2 as a possible D gene (5 bases). Trimming stripped 7 bases from V and 2 bases from J, with 15 bases between. CDR1 is WNHNN and CDR2 is SYGVQD in the germline V gene (reference sequence). CDR3 length equals 14 residues. CDR3 protein: CASKTDYKTYEQYF. The CDR3 DNA sequence: TGCGCCAGCAAGACCGACTACAAAACCTACGAGCAGTACTTC.

The rearrangement links TRBV15 to TRBJ2-5, with 8 positions matching TRBD2. Germline V gene sequence: CDR1 LNHNV, CDR2 YYDKDF (reference sequence). The length of the CDR3 is 19 residues. With V trimmed by 1 base and J by 5 bases, 18 bases remained unmatched. CDR3 sequence: CATSRGPLSGVGRRETQYF. CDR3 DNA: TGTGCCACCAGCAGAGGCCCCCTTAGCGGGGTTGGAAGACGGGAGACCCAGTACTTC.